Sequencing of this T cell receptor (beta chain) was carried out in a study of lymphopenia after photon versus proton radiotherapy. Overall study results and limits: Post-nadir diversity loss with photons came from oligoclonal expansion, particularly CD8+ Temra cells. Better survival with proton therapy was suggested as possible, not demonstrated. Proton therapy kept repertoires fairly stable, unlike photons, which gained effector/memory cells. A bigger post-nadir fall in TCR diversity correlated inversely with survival time in deceased patients.

This clone showed up just once. The antigen is not known. Produced via immunoSEQ multiplex PCR; TCRdb's table is partial and in-frame only. In the table there are 16,000 or so clones, about nine tenths of which are singletons. The CDR3 is 14 amino acids. The J segment lost 8 bases and the V segment lost 3 bases, leaving 6 bases of the junction unmatched. Germline V gene data show CDR1 as LNHDA and CDR2 as SQIVND (reference sequence). V gene TRBV19 combines with J gene TRBJ1-4; the match to TRBD1 covers 7 bases. This sample comprised peripheral blood, obtained from a patient treated with proton-based radiotherapy. The TCR sequence derives from a woman in her sixties or seventies with cholangiocarcinoma. Some clones in this sample may be carry-over from other donors' samples. The CDR3 nucleotides read TGTGCCAGTAGTATTGTCAGGGGGAACGAAAAACTGTTTTTT. The encoded protein is CASSIVRGNEKLFF.